The entry below describes one T cell receptor (beta chain). The sample comes from a study of blood T cell repertoires in COVID-19. Study-level background: COVID-19 samples collected from the United States, Italy and Spain covered acute and convalescent phases. T cells, B-cell-depleted T cells, or PBMCs provided the cDNA or gDNA that served as material.

Using immunoSEQ multiplex PCR, the repertoire was profiled, and TCRdb retains in-frame clones only, with some absent. The repertoire holds 60,000 to 65,000 clones, with about three quarters as singletons. The V gene lost 0 bases and the J gene lost 8 bases, with 18 bases spanning the gap. Germline-derived CDR1 and CDR2 are SGDLS and YYNGEE. There are 16 residues in the CDR3. The chain combines TRBV9 with TRBJ2-1, with D maybe TRBD2 (5 bases). Sample: peripheral blood. The clonotype originates from a human donor in a cohort sampled during active COVID-19. CDR3 protein: CASSVGSGSSIDEQFF. The CDR3 region has the DNA TGTGCCAGCAGCGTAGGGTCTGGGAGTTCCATAGATGAGCAGTTCTTC.